These 9 T cell receptor beta chains came from one sample sequenced in a study of cytomegalovirus exposure and HLA in healthy donors. The PCR ran on 60 Vbeta and 13 Jbeta primers. Clones were sequenced by immunoSEQ multiplex PCR, and TCRdb holds only the in-frame ones, with some missing. The sample carries over 150,000 clones, around 88% recorded once. Sequencing input: PBMCs. The origin of the receptors is a woman aged 30 to 39 in good health and CMV-seronegative.

The J gene is TRBJ2-7, the V gene TRBV27; weak D call: TRBD2 (6 bases). Per germline, CDR1 MNHEY and CDR2 SMNVEV (reference sequence). The length of the CDR3 is 14 residues. Between the trimmed V and J ends, which lost 5 bases and 1 base, there was a span of 12 bases. The CDR3: CASSIGGTSYEQYF. CDR3 nucleotides: TGTGCCAGCAGTATCGGCGGGACTTCCTACGAGCAGTACTTC.

The rearrangement links TRBV27 to TRBJ2-5; 10 bases are a match to TRBD2. The J call may be mistaken, given a closer DNA end match to TRBJ2-7. The germline gives CDR1 MNHEY, CDR2 SMNVEV (reference sequence). This CDR3 is built from 16 residues. CDR3 protein: CASSLWASGSAYEQYF. The CDR3 DNA sequence: TGTGCCAGCAGTTTATGGGCTAGCGGGAGTGCCTACGAGCAGTACTTC.

The chain has TRBV6-1 and TRBJ2-2, with 11 bases aligning to TRBD1. Germline lookup yields CDR1 MNHNS and CDR2 SASEGT. This CDR3 is built from 14 residues. V dropped 6 bases and J dropped 5; count of bases not matched to a gene: 2. The CDR3 coding sequence is TGTGCCAGCAGGGGACAGGGGGATACCGGGGAGCTGTTTTTT. This gives the protein CASRGQGDTGELFF.

The V and J genes are TRBV2 and TRBJ1-1; 8 bases match TRBD1. CDR3 length: 16 residues. Germline CDR1 SNHLY, CDR2 FYNNEI. The V segment lost 7 bases and the J segment 0 bases; nucleotides outside the gene matches: 10. The DNA for the CDR3 is TGTGCCAGCATTCGGACAGGGACTCTTATGAACACTGAAGCTTTCTTT. Amino acids: CASIRTGTLMNTEAFF.

V is TRBV15 and J is TRBJ1-5, with D possibly matching TRBD1 (5 bases). Deletions cut 3 bases from V and 7 bases from J, with 13 bases between. The CDR3 contains 14 residues. Germline V gene sequence: CDR1 LNHNV, CDR2 YYDKDF (reference sequence). The CDR3, as DNA: TGTGCCACCAGCAGGGGGGGGGTCCAACAGCCCCAGCATTTT. Translation gives CATSRGGVQQPQHF.

This clone was seen once. This chain links TRBV15 with TRBJ1-2, with D unclear. CDR3 length: 15 residues. V was shortened by 6 bases and J by 0 bases, with 14 bases between the two germline ends. Germline V CDR1 and CDR2: LNHNV, YYDKDF (reference sequence). For the CDR3, the DNA is TGTGCCACCAGGGATACGGGTCTAACTAACTATGGCTACACCTTC. Its translation: CATRDTGLTNYGYTF.

V usage is TRBV5-6 and J usage is TRBJ1-1; D possibly corresponds to TRBD1 (6 bases). This CDR3 is 14 amino acids long. V dropped 0 bases and J dropped 5 bases, with 11 bases sitting between them. In germline, CDR1 is SGHDT, CDR2 YYEEEE. Here the CDR3 reads CASSLGQVGTEAFF. In nucleotides, the CDR3 is TGTGCCAGCAGCTTGGGACAGGTAGGGACTGAAGCTTTCTTT.

The chain recombines TRBV28 with TRBJ1-5; 9 bases line up with TRBD1. Germline V gene data show CDR1 as MDHEN and CDR2 as SYDVKM. This CDR3 is 13 amino acids long. V dropped 7 bases and J dropped 6; count of bases not matched to a gene: 4. CDR3 coding DNA: TGTGCCAGCAAGACAGGGGGGGTTCAGCCCCAGCATTTT. This sequence encodes CASKTGGVQPQHF. Using reference TRBV28 and TRBJ1-5 for the parts outside the CDR3, the full variable domain is DVKVTQSSRYLVKRTGEKVFLECVQDMDHENMFWYRQDPGLGLRLIYFSYDVKMKEKGDIPEGYSVSREKKERFSLILESASTNQTSMYLCASKTGGVQPQHFGDGTRLSIL.

V usage is TRBV7-7 and J usage is TRBJ2-3, with TRBD1 as a possible D gene (6 bases). The V end lost 0 bases, the J end lost 6 bases, and 13 bases lay between the germline ends. Germline CDR1 and CDR2: SSHAT and FNYEAQ (reference sequence). The CDR3 sequence is 15 residues long. In DNA, the CDR3 is TGTGCCAGCAGCTTAGCTTGGGGGCGCGGTGATACGCAGTATTTT. It specifies CASSLAWGRGDTQYF. Combining the CDR3 with reference TRBV7-7 and TRBJ2-3 gives the whole variable domain GAGVSQSPRYKVTKRGQDVTLRCDPISSHATLYWYQQALGQGPEFLTYFNYEAQPDKSGLPSDRFSAERPEGSISTLTIQRTEQRDSAMYRCASSLAWGRGDTQYFGPGTRLTVL.